The 31 T cell receptor beta chains in this list originate from one sample, sequenced in a study of T cells in Graves' hyperthyroidism and ophthalmopathy. RNA transcripts provided the source from which TCR beta CDR3 regions were amplified. The TCR CDR3 was amplified in a first-round RT-PCR using the HTBI primer set. TCRdb used MiXCR to reprocess the multiplex PCR reads, holding one entry per CDR3 protein. The data contain roughly 380,000 distinct CDR3 sequences, roughly an eighth of them singletons. The specimen sequenced was blood. The receptors were gathered from a woman younger than 30 with Graves' hyperthyroidism.

In its sample, this clonotype was seen many times. V is TRBV7-2 and J is TRBJ1-1; 7 bases line up with TRBD1. This CDR3 has 14 amino acids. Germline assignment: CDR1 SGHTA and CDR2 FQGNSA. Trimming at V came to 5 bases and at J to 4 bases, leaving 7 bases not matched to a gene. The CDR3, as DNA: TGTGCCAGCAGCCCCGGACAGGTCCTCACTGAAGCTTTCTTT. It specifies CASSPGQVLTEAFF.

There are many counts of this clonotype. The CDR3 spells CASSFFQGGADYERQYF. CDR3 DNA: TGTGCCAGCAGTTTTTTTCAAGGAGGAGCTGACTACGAGCGGCAGTACTTC. The V and J genes are TRBV28 and TRBJ2-7, with a weak D call TRBD2 (5 bases). V lost 3 bases, J lost 9 bases, and 27 bases lay in between. Looked up from germline, CDR1 is MDHEN and CDR2 is SYDVKM. The CDR3 has 17 residues.

The chain carries TRBV7-9 and TRBJ1-4, with D maybe TRBD1 (5 bases). CDR3 length equals 19 residues. V lost 4 bases, J lost 0 bases, and 21 bases lay in between. Per the germline V gene, CDR1 is SEHNR and CDR2 is FQNEAQ (reference sequence). CDR3 residues: CASSSPGERDAATNEKLFF. The CDR3 region has the DNA TGTGCCAGCAGCTCCCCCGGAGAGCGGGACGCCGCAACTAATGAAAAACTGTTTTTT.

For this clonotype: The CDR3 does not end in the conserved phenylalanine or tryptophan, so this is likely a read error. The DNA is left out, because the CDR3 cannot be placed on it with certainty; the CDR3 is given as TCRdb lists it. The chain links TRBV11-2 to TRBJ2-1; TRBD2, as called in the table, went unchecked against the DNA. The CDR3 spans 17 residues, counting both ends. Per germline, CDR1 SGHAT and CDR2 FQNNGV. CDR3 loop: CASSLGASGRASNEQSL.

To note about this clonotype: The junction differs from germline at one of its ends, possibly a read error. The gene calls are TRBV10-3 and TRBJ2-7, with TRBD1 matching 9 bases. CDR1 is ENHRY and CDR2 is SYGVKD in the germline V gene. This CDR3 has 17 amino acids. CDR3 protein: CATSESDDRGEGYGQYF. As DNA, the CDR3 is TGTGCCACCAGTGAGTCCGACGACAGGGGGGAAGGCTACGGGCAGTACTTC.

This clonotype was seen ten or more times. The V and J genes are TRBV7-9 and TRBJ2-1; unclear D gene. CDR3 length equals 13 residues. Germline V gives CDR1 SEHNR, CDR2 FQNEAQ (reference sequence). The V end lost 2 bases, the J end lost 3 bases, and 5 bases lay between the germline ends. The CDR3 DNA reads TGTGCCAGCAGCTTATCCATCTACAATGAGCAGTTCTTC. Amino acid sequence: CASSLSIYNEQFF.

This clonotype appeared many times. The chain combines TRBV27 with TRBJ2-1; the D gene is possibly TRBD1 (6 bases). CDR1 MNHEY and CDR2 SMNVEV come from the germline V gene (reference sequence). Trimming cost V 5 bases and J 0 bases, with 14 bases left between them. The CDR3 loop spans 16 amino acids. CDR3 amino acids: CASSPLGGSSYNEQFF. The CDR3 DNA follows: TGTGCCAGCAGTCCCCTAGGGGGAAGCTCCTACAATGAGCAGTTCTTC.

The table lists this clonotype with a few counts. The rearrangement joins TRBV9 to TRBJ2-3; 8 bases are shared with TRBD2. The ends lost 3 bases at V and 3 bases at J; junction bases unmatched: 12. Germline CDR1 SGDLS, CDR2 YYNGEE. This CDR3 contains 17 residues. CDR3 in amino acids: CASSGRESGGLTDTQYF. DNA of the CDR3: TGTGCCAGCAGCGGTCGCGAAAGCGGGGGATTGACAGATACGCAGTATTTT.

The rearrangement joins TRBV6-1 to TRBJ2-7; 9 bases match TRBD2. The junction had 5 bases not matched to a gene; V was cut back by 4 bases and J by 4 bases. Looked up from germline, CDR1 is MNHNS and CDR2 is SASEGT. The CDR3 sequence is 14 residues long. CDR3 in amino acids: CASSVSGGEYEQYF. The DNA for the CDR3 is TGTGCCAGCAGTGTTAGCGGGGGCGAGTACGAGCAGTACTTC.

This clonotype was detected only a few times. The chain carries TRBV5-4 and TRBJ2-3, with 11 bases aligning to TRBD2. J lost 4 bases, V lost 4 bases, and 20 bases had no gene match. CDR1 and CDR2 (germline): SGHNT, YYREEE (reference sequence). CDR3 length equals 20 residues. CDR3 sequence (DNA): TGTGCCAGCAGCCAATCAATAGCGGGAGGGCCTTTCAGTTTCTCAGATACGCAGTATTTT. Amino acids: CASSQSIAGGPFSFSDTQYF.

Ten or more counts support this clonotype. The CDR3 loop is CASSPAGTPSYEQYF. The CDR3 nucleotides read TGTGCCAGCAGTCCCGCCGGGACACCTTCCTACGAGCAGTACTTC. The gene calls are TRBV28 and TRBJ2-7; D might be TRBD1 (6 bases). V was pared by 5 bases and J by 1 base, with 15 bases between. The CDR3 length is 15 residues. Germline loops: CDR1 MDHEN, CDR2 SYDVKM. The complete variable domain, with remaining parts taken from reference TRBV28 and TRBJ2-7, reads DVKVTQSSRYLVKRTGEKVFLECVQDMDHENMFWYRQDPGLGLRLIYFSYDVKMKEKGDIPEGYSVSREKKERFSLILESASTNQTSMYLCASSPAGTPSYEQYFGPGTRLTVT.

J is TRBJ1-1 and V is TRBV2; maybe TRBD1 (5 bases). The V end was cut by 1 base, the J end by 3 bases, with 21 bases between. Per the germline V gene, CDR1 is SNHLY and CDR2 is FYNNEI. The CDR3 extends over 18 amino acids. The DNA for the CDR3 is TGTGCCAGCAGTGAAGGCCCAGGGAAGGGGCCCCGAGACACTGAAGCTTTCTTT. It is translated as CASSEGPGKGPRDTEAFF.

This clonotype occurred many times. The chain uses TRBV11-2 and TRBJ2-3, with 7 bases identical to TRBD2. The V gene's germline CDR1 is SGHAT and CDR2 FQNNGV. V trimming: 2 bases; J trimming: 0 bases; junction bases outside the gene matches: 17. The CDR3 length is 20 residues. Here the CDR3 reads CASSLFNVRWGGTSTDTQYF. The DNA of the CDR3 is TGTGCCAGCAGCTTATTTAATGTTCGATGGGGGGGTACTAGCACAGATACGCAGTATTTT. The entire variable domain, with the rest obtained from reference TRBV11-2 and TRBJ2-3, is as follows: EAGVAQSPRYKIIEKRQSVAFWCNPISGHATLYWYQQILGQGPKLLIQFQNNGVVDDSQLPKDRFSAERLKGVDSTLKIQPAKLEDSAVYLCASSLFNVRWGGTSTDTQYFGPGTRLTVL.

This chain uses TRBV11-2 with TRBJ2-1; D ambiguous. The CDR3 has 17 amino acids. V shed 2 bases and J shed 10 bases, with 24 bases lying between them. Germline CDR1 and CDR2: SGHAT and FQNNGV. The chain's CDR3 is CASSLFVVGSLGGEQFF. For the CDR3, the DNA is TGTGCCAGCAGCTTATTTGTTGTTGGATCCCTAGGCGGCGAGCAGTTCTTC. Full variable domain (remainder filled in from reference TRBV11-2 and TRBJ2-1): EAGVAQSPRYKIIEKRQSVAFWCNPISGHATLYWYQQILGQGPKLLIQFQNNGVVDDSQLPKDRFSAERLKGVDSTLKIQPAKLEDSAVYLCASSLFVVGSLGGEQFFGPGTRLTVL.

This clonotype was detected ten times or more. V is TRBV7-6 and J is TRBJ2-7, with D possibly matching TRBD2 (5 bases). V was pared by 0 bases and J by 4 bases, with 10 bases between. This CDR3 is built from 14 residues. In germline, CDR1 is SGHVS, CDR2 FNYEAQ. CDR3 coding DNA: TGTGCCAGCAGCTTAGCGGAGGACGGATACGAGCAGTACTTC. Protein product: CASSLAEDGYEQYF.

The count of this clonotype is one. The V call is TRBV6-2 or TRBV6-3, the J call TRBJ2-1; D is possibly TRBD1 (6 bases). This CDR3 spans 14 amino acids. Trimming took off 9 bases at V and 2 bases at J, with 14 bases between the two ends. From germline, CDR1 is MNHEY and CDR2 SVGEGT. CDR3 amino acids: CARHGTNTYNEQFF. In DNA, the CDR3 is TGTGCCAGACACGGGACAAATACCTACAATGAGCAGTTCTTC.

Ten or more counts support this clonotype. The chain recombines TRBV20-1 with TRBJ2-7, with unresolved D. CDR1 DFQATT and CDR2 SNEGSKA come from the germline V gene (reference sequence). The V end was cut by 6 bases, the J end by 3 bases, with 18 bases between. The CDR3 loop spans 14 amino acids. The CDR3 region has the DNA TGCAGTGCCCCGTATACCGGGCGATTCTACGAGCAGTACTTC. Its protein is CSAPYTGRFYEQYF.

There are many counts of this clonotype. The V gene is TRBV18, the J gene TRBJ1-1; tentative D call: TRBD1 (5 bases). Between the trimmed V and J ends, which lost 1 base and 3 bases, there was a span of 6 bases. This CDR3 contains 13 residues. The germline V gene has CDR1 KGHSH and CDR2 LQKENI. For the CDR3, the DNA is TGTGCCAGCTCACCACAGGGGTACACTGAAGCTTTCTTT. As protein: CASSPQGYTEAFF.

This clonotype was counted many times. The J gene is TRBJ2-1, the V gene TRBV12-3 or TRBV12-4; 15 bases line up with TRBD2. The junction had 1 base not matched to a gene; V was cut back by 5 bases and J by 5 bases. The CDR3 extends over 15 amino acids. The DNA for the CDR3 is TGTGCCAGCAGTGGACTAGCGGGAGGGGACAATGAGCAGTTCTTC. As protein: CASSGLAGGDNEQFF.

The rearrangement links TRBV6-1 to TRBJ1-6, with D perhaps matching TRBD1 (5 bases). Trimming cost V 6 bases and J 5 bases, with 11 bases left between them. This CDR3 comprises 14 residues. Germline loops: CDR1 MNHNS, CDR2 SASEGT. The CDR3 DNA is TGTGCCAGCAGAGGTTTGACAGATAATTCACCCCTCCACTTT. Amino acid sequence: CASRGLTDNSPLHF.

This clonotype showed up many times. The DNA for the CDR3 is TGTGCCAGCGAGGAGAGTAGCACAGATACGCAGTATTTT. Protein: CASEESSTDTQYF. V and J are TRBV28 and TRBJ2-3; no definite D call. The CDR3 is 13 residues long. V dropped 8 bases and J dropped 0 bases, with 9 bases sitting between them. The V gene's germline CDR1 is MDHEN and CDR2 SYDVKM. The full variable domain, rest sourced from reference TRBV28 and TRBJ2-3, is DVKVTQSSRYLVKRTGEKVFLECVQDMDHENMFWYRQDPGLGLRLIYFSYDVKMKEKGDIPEGYSVSREKKERFSLILESASTNQTSMYLCASEESSTDTQYFGPGTRLTVL.

This clonotype was recorded many times. The V and J genes are TRBV18 and TRBJ1-2, with 8 bases lining up with TRBD1. In germline, CDR1 is KGHSH, CDR2 LQKENI. The junction had 5 bases not matched to a gene; V was cut back by 2 bases and J by 6 bases. The CDR3 totals 14 residues. As DNA, the CDR3 is TGTGCCAGCTCACCAACGGACAGGGTCCATGGCTACACCTTC. Protein sequence: CASSPTDRVHGYTF.

CDR3: CASSLRGTALAKNIQYF. CDR3 DNA sequence: TGTGCCAGCAGCCTACGGGGGACTGCCCTAGCCAAAAACATTCAGTACTTC. The gene calls are TRBV27 and TRBJ2-4; perhaps TRBD2 as D (6 bases). Trimming removed 6 bases at V and 0 bases at J, with 18 bases between. In germline, CDR1 is MNHEY, CDR2 SMNVEV (reference sequence). The CDR3 totals 17 residues.

This clonotype was observed at least ten times. This chain connects TRBV12-3 or TRBV12-4 to TRBJ2-5, with D tentatively TRBD1 (5 bases). V lost 3 bases to trimming and J lost 5 bases, with 16 bases between them. CDR3 length equals 15 residues. This chain's CDR3 is CASSFPGSRVETQYF. The CDR3 DNA follows: TGTGCCAGCAGTTTTCCCGGTAGCAGGGTTGAGACCCAGTACTTC.

This clonotype was seen repeatedly, ten times or more. The rearrangement links TRBV9 to TRBJ1-1; D possibly corresponds to TRBD1 (6 bases). The CDR3 runs to 14 residues. Trimming left V 3 bases short and J 0 bases short, with 9 bases between. Germline V gives CDR1 SGDLS, CDR2 YYNGEE. CDR3 region: CASSGGTLNTEAFF. Here the CDR3 DNA reads TGTGCCAGCAGCGGGGGGACATTGAACACTGAAGCTTTCTTT.

This clonotype was detected many times. The rearrangement joins TRBV3-1 to TRBJ2-5; D assignment may be TRBD1 or TRBD2 (5 bases each). The CDR3 totals 11 residues. Germline-derived CDR1 and CDR2 are LGHDT and YNNKEL (reference sequence). V was shortened by 6 bases and J by 5 bases, with 7 bases between the two germline ends. CDR3 coding DNA: TGTGCCAGCAGGGGGACGGAGACCCAGTACTTC. This encodes CASRGTETQYF.

The chain employs TRBV27 and TRBJ2-7; D not resolved. Germline V gene lookup returns CDR1 MNHEY and CDR2 SMNVEV (reference sequence). Trimming removed 3 bases from V and 1 base from J, with 7 bases in between. This CDR3 region has 13 residues. CDR3 nucleotides: TGTGCCAGCAGTTTTTTGGAGTCCTACGAGCAGTACTTC. This gives the protein CASSFLESYEQYF.

This clonotype appeared a few times. This chain connects TRBV29-1 to TRBJ2-2; D possibly matches TRBD1 or TRBD2 (5 bases each). Germline-derived CDR1 and CDR2 are SQVTM and ANQGSEA. V was trimmed by 3 bases and J by 13 bases, leaving 15 bases between them. The CDR3 length is 12 residues. The chain's CDR3 is CSVEDTEGWLFF. CDR3 DNA sequence: TGCAGCGTTGAGGACACTGAGGGGTGGCTGTTTTTT.

This clonotype showed up many times. The J gene is TRBJ2-7, the V gene TRBV2, with D tentatively TRBD1 (7 bases). V was trimmed by 6 bases and J by 6 bases, leaving 15 bases between them. CDR3 size: 13 residues. Germline V CDR1 and CDR2: SNHLY, FYNNEI. CDR3 sequence: CASSRARGVEQYF. CDR3 nucleotide sequence: TGTGCCAGCAGCCGAGCCAGGGGGGTCGAGCAGTACTTC. Supplemented by reference TRBV2 and TRBJ2-7, the full variable domain reads EPEVTQTPSHQVTQMGQEVILRCVPISNHLYFYWYRQILGQKVEFLVSFYNNEISEKSEIFDDQFSVERPDGSNFTLKIRSTKLEDSAMYFCASSRARGVEQYFGPGTRLTVT.

The sample holds many counts of this clonotype. The rearrangement links TRBV6-1 to TRBJ2-7; D might be TRBD2 (5 bases). This CDR3 is 14 amino acids long. The V end was cut by 7 bases, the J end by 7 bases, with 20 bases between. Germline-derived CDR1 and CDR2 are MNHNS and SASEGT. The CDR3 DNA is TGTGCCAGCAATACCGCGGGTCCCCAAGTGGAGCAGTACTTC. Amino acids: CASNTAGPQVEQYF.

This clonotype was observed at least ten times. A read error may produce the germline difference seen at one junction end. The chain joins TRBV29-1 to TRBJ2-7, with 12 positions matching TRBD2. The CDR3 covers 13 residues. Germline lookup yields CDR1 SQVTM and CDR2 ANQGSEA. CDR3 sequence reads: CSVEGLAGNEQYF. The CDR3 DNA follows: TGCAGCGTCGAAGGACTAGCGGGAAACGAGCAGTACTTC.